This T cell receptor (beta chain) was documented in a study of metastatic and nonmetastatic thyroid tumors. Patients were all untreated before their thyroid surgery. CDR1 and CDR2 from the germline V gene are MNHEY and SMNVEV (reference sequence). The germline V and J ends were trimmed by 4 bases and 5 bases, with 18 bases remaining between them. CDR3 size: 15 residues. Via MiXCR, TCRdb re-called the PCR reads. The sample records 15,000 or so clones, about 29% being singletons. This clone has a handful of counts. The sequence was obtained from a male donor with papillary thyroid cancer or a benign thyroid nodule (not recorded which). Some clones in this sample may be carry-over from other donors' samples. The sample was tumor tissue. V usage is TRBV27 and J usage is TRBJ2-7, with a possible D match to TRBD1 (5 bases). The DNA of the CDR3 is TGTGCCAGCAGTTGGGGCGGTAATAGGAGAAACGAGCAGTACTTC. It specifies CASSWGGNRRNEQYF.